The clone carrying this T cell receptor (beta chain) occurred many times. What it binds is unknown. With 5 bases clipped from V and 3 bases from J, the junction kept 6 bases outside the gene matches. The CDR3 runs to 14 residues. Germline lookup yields CDR1 SGHTA and CDR2 FQGNSA. The data derive from a study of T cell repertoires in cytomegalovirus infection. Study-wide results and caveats: Across the ex vivo response, the dominant clonotypes were HLA-C-restricted CMV-specific TCR beta clonotypes.

A single record per CDR3 protein comes from TCRdb applying MiXCR to the reads. The repertoire consists of fewer than 300,000 distinct CDR3 sequences, with over 20% occurring once and the leading ten covering approximately 15%. The source of this sequence is a human donor in good health (CMV status not recorded). Some clones in this sample may be carry-over from other donors' samples. Input material: PBMCs. This chain uses TRBV7-2 with TRBJ1-1; 7 nucleotides line up with TRBD1. The CDR3 here is CASSRQGRDTEAFF. The CDR3 region has the DNA TGTGCCAGCAGCCGACAGGGAAGGGACACTGAAGCTTTCTTT.